Listed below are T cell receptor beta chains from one sample, sequenced in a study of CD8+ T cells in alopecia areata. TCRdb's copy holds only in-frame clones and misses some; the assay was immunoSEQ multiplex PCR. The sample carries 100,000 to 150,000 clones, approximately 60% recorded once. This specimen consisted of CD4+ T cells sorted from blood, obtained at week 4, from a patient treated with tofacitinib. Receptor source: a human donor with alopecia areata. Each CDR3 is given with its conserved first and last residue. The D gene is left open where the match is weak. Size is stated for part of the rows, as once, few or many counts, or as a class when the clone is expanded.

TRBV7-9,NA,TRBJ1-6,NA,CASSLVWGSHSPLHF,TGTGCCAGCAGCTTAGTATGGGGGTCCCATTCACCCCTCCACTTT
TRBV7-9,NA,TRBJ1-1,NA,CASSSIGNYGTEAFF,TGTGCCAGCAGCTCGATTGGGAATTACGGCACTGAAGCTTTCTTT
TRBV9,TRBD2,TRBJ2-1,few,CASSPTGTSGNEQFF,TGTGCCAGCAGCCCGACCGGGACTAGCGGGAATGAGCAGTTCTTC
TRBV30,NA,TRBJ1-1,NA,CAWSRLTEAFF,TGTGCCTGGAGCCGACTCACTGAAGCTTTCTTT
TRBV2,TRBD1,TRBJ1-2,few,CASSEGDGGGGYTF,TGTGCCAGCAGTGAGGGTGATGGAGGGGGCGGCTACACCTTC
TRBV29-1,TRBD1,TRBJ2-3,few,CSVEEEQGPSTDTQYF,TGCAGCGTTGAAGAGGAACAGGGGCCATCCACAGATACGCAGTATTTT
TRBV4-3,NA,TRBJ2-6,NA,CASSRGAVAGANVLTF,TGCGCCAGCTCACGCGGGGCAGTTGCCGGGGCCAACGTCCTGACTTTC
TRBV9,NA,TRBJ1-2,once,CASSEGRSYGYTF,TGTGCCAGCAGCGAGGGACGGTCCTATGGCTACACCTTC
TRBV11-1,NA,TRBJ2-7,NA,CASSLTGANSYEQYF,TGTGCCAGCAGCTTAACTGGGGCCAACTCCTACGAGCAGTACTTC
TRBV27,NA,TRBJ1-5,few,CASSSQETGYQPQHF,TGTGCCAGCAGTTCACAGGAGACAGGATATCAGCCCCAGCATTTT
TRBV11-2,TRBD2,TRBJ2-7,few,CASSPKGLAGRYEQYF,TGTGCCAGCAGCCCAAAGGGACTAGCGGGGCGCTACGAGCAGTACTTC
TRBV7-6,NA,TRBJ2-5,few,CASSIGTQETQYF,TGTGCCAGCAGCATAGGGACCCAAGAGACCCAGTACTTC
TRBV25-1,NA,TRBJ2-3,few,CASSELPRGTQYF,TGTGCCAGCAGTGAACTCCCCCGGGGTACGCAGTATTTT
TRBV20-1,NA,TRBJ2-3,NA,CSARGENTQYF,TGCAGTGCTAGAGGAGAAAATACGCAGTATTTT
TRBV7-9,NA,TRBJ2-1,few,CASSLQSSSYNEQFF,TGTGCCAGCAGCTTACAGAGTAGCTCCTACAATGAGCAGTTCTTC
TRBV5-1,TRBD2,TRBJ2-3,once,CASSLEAGETDTQYF,TGCGCCAGCAGCTTGGAAGCGGGAGAAACAGATACGCAGTATTTT
TRBV5-1,NA,TRBJ2-7,few,CASSRQALGDEQYF,TGCGCCAGCAGCAGACAGGCGCTCGGCGACGAGCAGTACTTC
TRBV7-2,TRBD2,TRBJ2-7,few,CASSSRIVLAGDEQYF,TGTGCCAGCAGCTCCCGTATCGTACTAGCGGGAGACGAGCAGTACTTC